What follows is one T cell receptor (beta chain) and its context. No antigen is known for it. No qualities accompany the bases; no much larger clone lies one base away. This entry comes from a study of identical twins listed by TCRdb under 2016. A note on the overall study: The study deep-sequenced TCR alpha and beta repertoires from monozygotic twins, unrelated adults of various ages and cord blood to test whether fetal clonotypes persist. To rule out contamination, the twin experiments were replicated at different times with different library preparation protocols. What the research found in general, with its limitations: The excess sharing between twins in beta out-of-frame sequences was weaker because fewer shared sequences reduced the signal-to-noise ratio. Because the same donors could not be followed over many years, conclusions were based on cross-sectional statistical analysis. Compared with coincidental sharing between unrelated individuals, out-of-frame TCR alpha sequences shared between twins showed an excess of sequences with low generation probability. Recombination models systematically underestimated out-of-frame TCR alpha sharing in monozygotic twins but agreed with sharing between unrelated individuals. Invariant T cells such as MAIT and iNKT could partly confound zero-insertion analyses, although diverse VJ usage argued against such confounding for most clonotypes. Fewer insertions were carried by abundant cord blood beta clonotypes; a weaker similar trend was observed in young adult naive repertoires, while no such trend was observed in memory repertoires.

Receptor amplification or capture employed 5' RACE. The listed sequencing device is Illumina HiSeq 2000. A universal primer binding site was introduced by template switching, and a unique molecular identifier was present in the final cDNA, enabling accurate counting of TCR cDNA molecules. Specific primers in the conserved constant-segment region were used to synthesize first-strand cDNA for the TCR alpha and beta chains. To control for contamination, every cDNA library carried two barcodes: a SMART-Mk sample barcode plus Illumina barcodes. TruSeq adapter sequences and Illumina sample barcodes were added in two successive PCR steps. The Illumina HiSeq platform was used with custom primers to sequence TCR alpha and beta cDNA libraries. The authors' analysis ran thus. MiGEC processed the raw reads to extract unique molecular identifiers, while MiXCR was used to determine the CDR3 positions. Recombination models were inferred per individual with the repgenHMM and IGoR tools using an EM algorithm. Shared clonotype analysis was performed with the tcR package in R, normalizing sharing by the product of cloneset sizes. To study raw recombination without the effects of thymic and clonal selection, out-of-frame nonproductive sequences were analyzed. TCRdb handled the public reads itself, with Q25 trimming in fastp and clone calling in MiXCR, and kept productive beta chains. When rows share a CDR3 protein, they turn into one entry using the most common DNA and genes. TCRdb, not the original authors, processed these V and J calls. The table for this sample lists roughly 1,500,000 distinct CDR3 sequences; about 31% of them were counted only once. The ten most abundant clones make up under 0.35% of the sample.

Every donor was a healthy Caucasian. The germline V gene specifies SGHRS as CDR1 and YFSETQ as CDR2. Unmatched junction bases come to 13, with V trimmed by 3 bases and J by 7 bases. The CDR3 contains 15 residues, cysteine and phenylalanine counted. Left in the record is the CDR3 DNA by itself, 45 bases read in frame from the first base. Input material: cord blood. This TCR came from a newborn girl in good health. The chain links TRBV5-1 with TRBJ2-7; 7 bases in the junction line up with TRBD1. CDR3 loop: CASSSDRVLGNEQYF. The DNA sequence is TGCGCCAGCAGCTCAGACAGGGTTTTGGGGAATGAGCAGTACTTC.